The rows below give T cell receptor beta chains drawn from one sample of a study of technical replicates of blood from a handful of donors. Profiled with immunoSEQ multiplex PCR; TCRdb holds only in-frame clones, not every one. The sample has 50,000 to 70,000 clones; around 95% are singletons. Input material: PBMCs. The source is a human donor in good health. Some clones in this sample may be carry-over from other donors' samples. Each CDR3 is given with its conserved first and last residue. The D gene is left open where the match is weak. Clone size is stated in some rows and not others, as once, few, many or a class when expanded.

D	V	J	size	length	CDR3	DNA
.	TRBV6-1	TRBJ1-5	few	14	CASRREIGLQPQHF	TGTGCCAGCAGAAGGGAGATAGGCCTTCAGCCCCAGCATTTT
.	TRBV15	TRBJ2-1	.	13	CATSSVELNEQFF	TGTGCCACCAGCAGTGTCGAGCTCAATGAGCAGTTCTTC
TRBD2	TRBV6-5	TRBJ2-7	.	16	CASSLPGGGAHHEQYF	TGTGCCAGCAGTTTGCCCGGCGGGGGGGCCCATCATGAGCAGTACTTC
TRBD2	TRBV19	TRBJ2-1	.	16	CASNPGGGRAFNEQFF	TGTGCCAGTAATCCGGGCGGCGGGAGGGCCTTCAATGAGCAGTTCTTC
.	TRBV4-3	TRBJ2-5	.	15	CASSQVISQGETQYF	TGCGCCAGCAGCCAAGTAATTAGCCAAGGAGAGACCCAGTACTTC
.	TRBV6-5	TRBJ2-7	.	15	CASKARASDPYEQYF	TGTGCCAGCAAGGCCAGGGCCTCAGACCCCTACGAGCAGTACTTC
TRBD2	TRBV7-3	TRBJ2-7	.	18	CASSWHTSGRDLSYEQYF	TGTGCCAGCAGCTGGCACACTAGCGGGAGGGATCTCTCCTACGAGCAGTACTTC
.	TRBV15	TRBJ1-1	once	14	CATSTLPPDTEAFF	TGTGCCACCAGCACTTTGCCCCCGGACACTGAAGCTTTCTTT
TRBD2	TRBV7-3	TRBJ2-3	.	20	CASSLTSASGGSRLTDTQYF	TGTGCCAGCAGCTTAACGTCGGCTAGCGGGGGGTCCCGACTCACAGATACGCAGTATTTT
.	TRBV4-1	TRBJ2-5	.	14	CASSLTREEETQYF	TGCGCCAGCAGCCTTACCAGGGAGGAGGAGACCCAGTACTTC
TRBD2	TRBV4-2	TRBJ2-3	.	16	CASSQGLAGGGDTQYF	TGTGCCAGCAGCCAAGGACTAGCGGGGGGGGGAGATACGCAGTATTTT
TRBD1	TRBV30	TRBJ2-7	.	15	CAWSNTGTGGPRQYF	TGTGCCTGGAGTAATACCGGGACAGGGGGACCGCGGCAGTACTTC
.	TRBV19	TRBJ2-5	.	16	CASSPGFQAVQETQYF	TGTGCCAGTAGCCCCGGTTTTCAAGCGGTGCAAGAGACCCAGTACTTC
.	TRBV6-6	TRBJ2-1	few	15	CASSLDKSSYNEQFF	TGTGCCAGCAGTCTCGACAAGAGCTCCTACAATGAGCAGTTCTTC
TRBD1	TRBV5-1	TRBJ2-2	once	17	CASSLVRTGGNTGELFF	TGCGCCAGCAGCTTGGTCCGGACAGGGGGGAACACCGGGGAGCTGTTTTTT
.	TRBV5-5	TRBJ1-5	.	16	CASSFLGGFGNQPQHF	TGTGCCAGCAGCTTCTTGGGGGGATTTGGCAATCAGCCCCAGCATTTT
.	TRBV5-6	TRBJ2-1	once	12	CASSRGTVSSFF	TGTGCCAGCAGCCGAGGGACTGTATCTTCGTTCTTC
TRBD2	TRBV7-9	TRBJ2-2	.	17	CASSPLAGGSNTGELFF	TGTGCCAGCAGCCCCCTTGCGGGGGGCTCGAACACCGGGGAGCTGTTTTTT
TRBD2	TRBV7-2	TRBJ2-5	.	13	CASSFREGETQYF	TGTGCCAGCAGCTTCAGGGAGGGGGAGACCCAGTACTTC
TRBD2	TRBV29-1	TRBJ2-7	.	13	CSASGTNSYEQYF	TGCAGCGCTTCCGGGACTAACTCCTACGAGCAGTACTTC
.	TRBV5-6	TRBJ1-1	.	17	CASSLQFRGPPNTEAFF	TGTGCCAGCAGCTTGCAGTTTAGGGGCCCTCCGAACACTGAAGCTTTCTTT
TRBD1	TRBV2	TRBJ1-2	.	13	CASSDRGPSGYTF	TGTGCCAGCAGTGACAGGGGGCCGAGTGGCTACACCTTC
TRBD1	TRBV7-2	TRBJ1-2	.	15	CASSLDRDSLYGYTF	TGTGCCAGCAGCTTAGACCGGGACAGCCTCTATGGCTACACCTTC
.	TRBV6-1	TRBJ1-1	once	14	CASSGQLVNTEAFF	TGTGCCAGCAGTGGGCAGCTAGTGAACACTGAAGCTTTCTTT
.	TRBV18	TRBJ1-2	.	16	CASSPRSGENNYGYTF	TGTGCCAGCTCACCACGTTCAGGGGAGAATAACTATGGCTACACCTTC
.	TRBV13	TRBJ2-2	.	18	CASSLGVRGRTRTGELFF	TGTGCCAGCAGCTTAGGGGTCAGGGGTCGGACCCGCACCGGGGAGCTGTTTTTT
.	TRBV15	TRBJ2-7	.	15	CATSRDLTGSYEQYF	TGTGCCACCAGCAGAGATCTGACAGGATCCTACGAGCAGTACTTC
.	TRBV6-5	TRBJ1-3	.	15	CASSYSGSSGNTIYF	TGTGCCAGCAGTTACTCGGGGAGCTCTGGAAACACCATATATTTT
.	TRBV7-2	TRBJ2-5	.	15	CASSYLGGPEETQYF	TGTGCCAGCAGCTACCTCGGGGGACCCGAAGAGACCCAGTACTTC
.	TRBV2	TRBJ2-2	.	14	CASSRRVDTGELFF	TGTGCCAGCAGTCGCAGGGTGGACACCGGGGAGCTGTTTTTT
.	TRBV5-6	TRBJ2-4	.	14	CASSWWQGFGIQYF	TGTGCCAGCAGCTGGTGGCAGGGGTTCGGGATTCAGTACTTC
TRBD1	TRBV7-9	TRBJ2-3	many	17	CASSAPRLDRGTDTQYF	TGTGCCAGCAGCGCGCCTCGCTTGGACAGGGGGACAGATACGCAGTATTTT
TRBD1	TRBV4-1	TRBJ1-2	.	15	CASSQDRTGSFGYTF	TGCGCCAGCAGCCAAGACAGGACAGGGAGCTTTGGCTACACCTTC
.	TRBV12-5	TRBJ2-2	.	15	CASGFGQGGVGELFF	TGTGCTAGTGGTTTTGGGCAGGGGGGCGTCGGGGAGCTGTTTTTT
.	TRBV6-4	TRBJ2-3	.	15	CASSDSLGAVDTQYF	TGTGCCAGCAGTGATTCACTTGGGGCCGTAGATACGCAGTATTTT
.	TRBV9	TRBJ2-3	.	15	CASSVDRVSTDTQYF	TGTGCCAGCAGCGTAGACAGGGTAAGCACAGATACGCAGTATTTT
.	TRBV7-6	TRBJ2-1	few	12	CASSLGGGEQFF	TGTGCCAGCTCCCTGGGGGGTGGTGAGCAGTTCTTC
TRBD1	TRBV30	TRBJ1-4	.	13	CAWGTGAGEKLFF	TGTGCCTGGGGGACAGGGGCGGGGGAAAAACTGTTTTTT
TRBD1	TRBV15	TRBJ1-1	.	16	CATSRTGRQPNTEAFF	TGTGCCACCAGCAGGACAGGGCGGCAGCCGAACACTGAAGCTTTCTTT
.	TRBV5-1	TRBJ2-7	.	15	CASSLIGGGPYEQYF	TGCGCCAGCAGCTTGATTGGCGGGGGCCCCTACGAGCAGTACTTC
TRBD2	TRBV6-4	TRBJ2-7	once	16	CASSDSKGLADYEQYF	TGTGCCAGCAGTGACTCAAAGGGACTAGCGGACTACGAGCAGTACTTC
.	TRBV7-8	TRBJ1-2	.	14	CASSLAGVGYGYTF	TGTGCCAGCAGCTTAGCAGGGGTCGGCTATGGCTACACCTTC
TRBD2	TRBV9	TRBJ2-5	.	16	CASSVGGSGLQETQYF	TGTGCCAGCAGCGTCGGGGGTAGCGGGCTCCAAGAGACCCAGTACTTC
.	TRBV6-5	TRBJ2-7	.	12	CASSSGAYEQYF	TGTGCCAGCTCCAGCGGTGCGTACGAGCAGTACTTC
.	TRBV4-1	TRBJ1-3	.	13	CASSQAGITTIYF	TGCGCCAGCAGCCAGGCGGGGATCACCACCATATATTTT
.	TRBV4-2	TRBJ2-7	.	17	CASSQELGSSGQYEQYF	TGTGCCAGCAGCCAAGAATTAGGGTCCAGCGGCCAGTACGAGCAGTACTTC
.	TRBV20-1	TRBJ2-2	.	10	CSAATGELFF	TGCAGTGCAGCAACCGGGGAGCTGTTTTTT
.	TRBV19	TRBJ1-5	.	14	CASSIGGNNQPQHF	TGTGCCAGTAGTATAGGTGGCAACAATCAGCCCCAGCATTTT
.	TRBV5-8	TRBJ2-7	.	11	CASSLETEQYF	TGTGCCAGCAGCTTGGAAACAGAGCAGTACTTC
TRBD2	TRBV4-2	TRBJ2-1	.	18	CASSQDLAGGPPYNEQFF	TGTGCCAGCAGCCAAGATCTAGCGGGGGGGCCCCCCTACAATGAGCAGTTCTTC
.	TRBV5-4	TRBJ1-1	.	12	CASSGVNTEAFF	TGTGCCAGCAGCGGAGTGAACACTGAAGCTTTCTTT
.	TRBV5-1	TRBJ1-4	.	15	CASSLTSGAGEKLFF	TGCGCCAGCAGCTTGACCTCAGGGGCAGGTGAAAAACTGTTTTTT